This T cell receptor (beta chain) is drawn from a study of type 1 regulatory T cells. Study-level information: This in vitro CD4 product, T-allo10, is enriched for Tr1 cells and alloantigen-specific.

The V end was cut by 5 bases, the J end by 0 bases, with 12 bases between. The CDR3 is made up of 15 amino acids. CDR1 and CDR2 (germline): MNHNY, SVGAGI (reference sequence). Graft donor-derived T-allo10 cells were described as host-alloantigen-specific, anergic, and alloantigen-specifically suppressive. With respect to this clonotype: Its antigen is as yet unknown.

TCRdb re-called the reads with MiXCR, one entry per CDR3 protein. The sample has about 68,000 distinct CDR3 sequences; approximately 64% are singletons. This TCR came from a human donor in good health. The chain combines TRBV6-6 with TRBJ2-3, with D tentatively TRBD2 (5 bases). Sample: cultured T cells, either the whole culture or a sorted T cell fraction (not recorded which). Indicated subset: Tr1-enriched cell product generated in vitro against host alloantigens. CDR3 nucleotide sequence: TGTGCCAGCAGTGGAGCGGACCCTAGCACAGATACGCAGTATTTT. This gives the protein CASSGADPSTDTQYF.